These T cell receptor beta chains were read from a single sample in a study of blood T cell repertoires in COVID-19. Assay: immunoSEQ multiplex PCR; the TCRdb copy retains only in-frame clones and omits some. The sample lists about 250,000 clones, about 80% occurring once. The sample consisted of peripheral blood. These receptors all stem from a person aged 65 to 85 with COVID-19, enrolled during active disease. CDR3s include the opening cysteine and the closing phenylalanine or tryptophan. A D gene is named only where the DNA matches it firmly. A row's size may be missing; if present it is once, few, many or a size class.

-	TRBJ1-5	TRBV19	-	CASSNRDYNQPQHF	TGTGCCAGTAGTAATCGGGATTACAATCAGCCCCAGCATTTT
-	TRBJ1-3	TRBV11-2	-	CASSFGTTSSGNTIYF	TGTGCCAGCAGCTTCGGGACAACGTCATCTGGAAACACCATATATTTT
TRBD1	TRBJ1-4	TRBV27	few	CASCRGRGTGYEKLFF	TGTGCCAGCTGCCGAGGGAGGGGGACAGGGTACGAAAAACTGTTTTTT
TRBD2	TRBJ2-2	TRBV29-1	-	CSVESPRAGVDAGELFF	TGCAGCGTTGAATCTCCTCGGGCGGGAGTGGACGCCGGGGAGCTGTTTTTT
TRBD2	TRBJ2-2	TRBV11-2	-	CASSLVGASGGVLFF	TGTGCCAGCAGCTTAGTGGGGGCTAGCGGGGGAGTGCTGTTTTTT
-	TRBJ2-1	TRBV27	-	CASILRVGGASYNEQFF	TGTGCCAGCATCCTAAGGGTGGGAGGCGCGTCCTACAATGAGCAGTTCTTC
TRBD1	TRBJ1-5	TRBV6-6	-	CASSSPQGGSNQPQHF	TGTGCCAGCAGTTCCCCACAGGGGGGAAGCAATCAGCCCCAGCATTTT
-	TRBJ1-6	TRBV15	few	CATSRDLSSYNSPLHF	TGTGCCACCAGCAGAGATTTGAGCTCCTATAATTCACCCCTCCACTTT
-	TRBJ1-1	TRBV6-5	once	CASKQGLSEAFF	TGTGCCAGCAAACAGGGTCTGAGCGAAGCTTTCTTT
-	TRBJ1-4	TRBV6-1	-	CASSERGTISTEKLFF	TGTGCCAGCAGTGAAAGGGGAACTATCTCGACTGAAAAACTGTTTTTT
TRBD2	TRBJ2-3	TRBV6-5	few	CASSGGEPPDTQYF	TGTGCCAGCAGCGGGGGGGAACCTCCCGATACGCAGTATTTT
-	TRBJ2-5	TRBV9	once	CASSPQGVQETQYF	TGTGCCAGCAGCCCTCAGGGCGTCCAAGAGACCCAGTACTTC
-	TRBJ1-6	TRBV28	-	CASSPPGLPLHF	TGTGCCAGCAGTCCCCCCGGGTTACCCCTCCACTTT
TRBD1	TRBJ2-2	TRBV5-5	once	CASSLGTGSTGELFF	TGTGCCAGCAGCTTGGGGACAGGGAGTACCGGGGAGCTGTTTTTT
-	TRBJ2-3	TRBV6-5	-	CASRGDNTDTQYF	TGTGCCAGCAGGGGGGACAACACAGATACGCAGTATTTT
TRBD1	TRBJ1-4	TRBV27	-	CASSFSGTVGEKLFF	TGTGCCAGCAGTTTCTCCGGGACAGTTGGCGAAAAACTGTTTTTT
-	TRBJ1-4	TRBV28	-	CATQDSGATNEKLFF	TGTGCCACTCAAGATAGCGGTGCAACTAATGAAAAACTGTTTTTT
-	TRBJ2-7	TRBV11-2	-	CASSLGPPGQYF	TGTGCCAGCAGCTTAGGCCCCCCAGGGCAGTACTTC
TRBD2	TRBJ2-7	TRBV28	-	CASRLIAGTYEQYF	TGTGCCAGCAGGTTGATAGCGGGAACCTACGAGCAGTACTTC
-	TRBJ2-2	TRBV21-1	-	CASSKVGREDSGELFF	TGTGCCAGCAGCAAAGTAGGCAGGGAGGACTCCGGGGAGCTGTTTTTT
TRBD1	TRBJ1-2	TRBV2	-	CASSGYRGSGGYTF	TGTGCCAGCAGTGGATACAGGGGATCAGGTGGCTACACCTTC
TRBD1	TRBJ1-6	TRBV11-3	-	CASSSTGDSPLHF	TGTGCCAGCAGCTCAACAGGGGATTCACCCCTCCACTTT
TRBD2	TRBJ2-3	TRBV5-1	-	CASSLGLMTSGGWDTQYF	TGCGCCAGCAGCTTGGGCCTGATGACTAGCGGGGGGTGGGATACGCAGTATTTT
-	TRBJ1-4	TRBV29-1	-	CSVRDGGEKLFF	TGCAGCGTTAGGGACGGGGGTGAAAAACTGTTTTTT
-	TRBJ1-3	TRBV11-2	-	CASTAGNTIYF	TGTGCCAGCACAGCTGGAAACACCATATATTTT
TRBD2	TRBJ2-1	TRBV7-3	-	CASSLGLAGGNEQFF	TGTGCCAGCAGCCTGGGACTAGCGGGAGGAAATGAGCAGTTCTTC
TRBD2	TRBJ2-1	TRBV9	-	CASSVEGTSGLSSYNEQFF	TGTGCCAGCAGCGTAGAGGGGACTAGCGGACTGAGCTCCTACAATGAGCAGTTCTTC
-	TRBJ1-2	TRBV5-4	-	CASSFPQGWDGYTF	TGTGCCAGCAGCTTCCCTCAGGGTTGGGATGGCTACACCTTC
TRBD2	TRBJ2-1	TRBV7-9	-	CASTELAGGLVF	TGTGCCAGCACCGAATTAGCGGGGGGGCTGGTCTTC
-	TRBJ2-1	TRBV20-1	-	CSAQRDSRVFF	TGCAGTGCTCAAAGGGACTCCCGAGTGTTCTTC
TRBD1	TRBJ1-2	TRBV28	few	CASSRPGQGAVGYTF	TGTGCCAGCAGTCGCCCGGGACAGGGGGCAGTTGGCTACACCTTC
TRBD1	TRBJ2-7	TRBV5-5	-	CASSSSGTGSYEQYF	TGTGCCAGCAGTTCCTCCGGGACAGGGTCCTACGAGCAGTACTTC
-	TRBJ1-4	TRBV5-8	few	CASSLGTAANEKLFF	TGTGCCAGCAGCTTGGGGACAGCCGCTAATGAAAAACTGTTTTTT
TRBD1	TRBJ1-4	TRBV9	-	CASSKKQGTNEKLFF	TGTGCCAGCAGCAAAAAACAGGGGACTAATGAAAAACTGTTTTTT
-	TRBJ1-1	TRBV9	once	CASSAQWNTEAFF	TGTGCCAGCAGCGCCCAATGGAACACTGAAGCTTTCTTT
-	TRBJ1-5	TRBV7-2	-	CASSLQGQSNQPQHF	TGTGCCAGCAGCTTACAGGGACAAAGCAATCAGCCCCAGCATTTT
TRBD2	TRBJ2-2	TRBV2	-	CASSARLAGGPNTGELFF	TGTGCCAGCAGCGCCCGACTAGCGGGGGGCCCGAACACCGGGGAGCTGTTTTTT
-	TRBJ2-5	TRBV28	-	CASSLYTGNQETQYF	TGTGCCAGCAGTTTATATACAGGGAACCAAGAGACCCAGTACTTC
-	TRBJ2-1	TRBV5-1	-	CASSLDPGVGNEQFF	TGCGCCAGCAGCTTGGACCCGGGAGTAGGAAATGAGCAGTTCTTC
TRBD1	TRBJ1-6	TRBV5-6	-	CASSLTKGAYSPLHF	TGTGCCAGCAGCTTAACCAAGGGGGCATATTCACCCCTCCACTTT
TRBD1	TRBJ1-3	TRBV25-1	-	CASSSPDRGAGNTIYF	TGTGCCAGCAGTTCCCCCGACAGGGGTGCGGGAAACACCATATATTTT
TRBD1	TRBJ2-1	TRBV6-2/TRBV6-3	few	CASSYSTGWNEQFF	TGTGCCAGCAGTTACTCGACAGGGTGGAATGAGCAGTTCTTC
-	TRBJ2-1	TRBV5-5	once	CASSLELFDNEQFF	TGTGCCAGCAGCTTGGAGCTTTTCGACAATGAGCAGTTCTTC
-	TRBJ1-2	TRBV27	-	CASRLNRETYGYTF	TGTGCCAGCAGACTAAACAGGGAAACCTATGGCTACACCTTC